Below, 26 T cell receptor beta chains from the same sample are listed, as sequenced in a study of Tregs in tolerant kidney transplant recipients. Only in-frame clones appear in the TCRdb table, and some are missing; sequencing was by immunoSEQ multiplex PCR. This table holds about 64,000 clones, roughly 98% found once. The material sequenced was Tregs from blood, taken before the transplant. The receptor source for this set is a human donor who received a combined kidney and bone marrow transplant.

In the case of this clone: Within the sample, other DNA sequences also encode this same CDR3. The chain is built from TRBV29-1 and TRBJ2-7; D is perhaps TRBD2 (6 bases). CDR1 SQVTM and CDR2 ANQGSEA come from the germline V gene. This CDR3 region has 13 residues. V dropped 2 bases and J dropped 6 bases, with 14 bases sitting between them. The CDR3 loop is CSVERRGNGEQYF. DNA for the CDR3: TGCAGCGTTGAACGGAGGGGCAATGGCGAGCAGTACTTC.

J is TRBJ2-3 and V is TRBV30; TRBD1 is a possible D gene (5 bases). The CDR3 runs to 13 residues. The V and J ends lost 1 base and 7 bases respectively, with 12 bases between them. The germline V gene encodes CDR1 GTSNPN and CDR2 SVGIG (reference sequence). The CDR3 region is CAWSALDIYTQYF. In DNA, the CDR3 is TGTGCCTGGAGTGCCCTGGACATCTATACGCAGTATTTT.

The chain joins TRBV5-4 to TRBJ1-2, with 8 bases aligning to TRBD1. This CDR3 contains 13 residues. CDR1 SGHNT and CDR2 YYREEE come from the germline V gene (reference sequence). Trimming removed 4 bases from V and 7 bases from J; junction bases left unmatched: 6. DNA for the CDR3: TGTGCCAGCAGCGAGGACAGGGCAGGTGGCTACACCTTC. Translation: CASSEDRAGGYTF.

The rearrangement uses TRBV29-1 and TRBJ1-2, with 8 bases aligning to TRBD1. The germline V gene encodes CDR1 SQVTM and CDR2 ANQGSEA. CDR3 length: 13 amino acids. CDR3: CSVTPGTGYGYTF. Written as DNA, the CDR3 is TGCAGTGTTACTCCCGGGACAGGATATGGCTACACCTTC. The full variable domain, its missing parts supplied by reference TRBV29-1 and TRBJ1-2, is SAVISQKPSRDICQRGTSLTIQCQVDSQVTMMFWYRQQPGQSLTLIATANQGSEATYESGFVIDKFPISRPNLTFSTLTVSNMSPEDSSIYLCSVTPGTGYGYTFGSGTRLTVV.

The chain has TRBV5-4 and TRBJ1-4; D perhaps matches TRBD1 (6 bases). The V gene lost 2 bases and the J gene lost 10 bases, with 15 bases spanning the gap. The CDR3 spans 14 residues. From germline, CDR1 is SGHNT and CDR2 YYREEE (reference sequence). DNA of the CDR3: TGTGCCAGCAGCTTTTCAGGGGTTCCGGGAAAACTGTTTTTT. This codes for CASSFSGVPGKLFF.

The V gene is TRBV18, the J gene TRBJ1-2; 9 nucleotides agree with TRBD1. The germline gives CDR1 KGHSH, CDR2 LQKENI. The length of the CDR3 is 14 residues. The V and J ends lost 5 bases and 4 bases, in that order; junction bases with no gene match: 5. The CDR3 sequence: CASSRTGGGYGYTF. The CDR3 coding sequence is TGTGCCAGCTCAAGAACAGGGGGCGGCTATGGCTACACCTTC.

This chain uses TRBV4-1 with TRBJ1-6; D not certain. V dropped 0 bases and J dropped 7 bases, with 10 bases sitting between them. The CDR3 sequence is 15 residues long. Germline CDR1 reads MGHRA; CDR2 reads YSYEKL. The CDR3 DNA is TGCGCCAGCAGCCAAGATTTTGGGCGAAATTCACCCCTCCACTTT. This gives the protein CASSQDFGRNSPLHF.

The V and J genes are TRBV14 and TRBJ1-6; D is ambiguous. CDR3 length equals 13 residues. The germline V gene encodes CDR1 SGHDN and CDR2 FVKESK. V was trimmed by 4 bases and J by 4 bases, leaving 5 bases between them. The CDR3: CASSLQYNSPLHF. DNA of the CDR3: TGTGCCAGCAGCCTACAATATAATTCACCCCTCCACTTT. The full variable domain, in which reference TRBV14 and TRBJ1-6 provide the parts outside the CDR3, is EAGVTQFPSHSVIEKGQTVTLRCDPISGHDNLYWYRRVMGKEIKFLLHFVKESKQDESGMPNNRFLAERTGGTYSTLKVQPAELEDSGVYFCASSLQYNSPLHFGNGTRLTVT.

The chain carries TRBV7-9 and TRBJ1-4; D remains unclear. The CDR3 has 14 residues. Trimming removed 2 bases at V and 8 bases at J, with 12 bases between. Germline values: CDR1 SEHNR, CDR2 FQNEAQ (reference sequence). CDR3 protein: CASSLSGIGEKLFF. Here the CDR3 DNA reads TGTGCCAGCAGCTTAAGCGGGATCGGCGAAAAACTGTTTTTT. The whole variable domain, remainder taken from reference TRBV7-9 and TRBJ1-4, is DTGVSQNPRHKITKRGQNVTFRCDPISEHNRLYWYRQTLGQGPEFLTYFQNEAQLEKSRLLSDRFSAERPKGSFSTLEIQRTEQGDSAMYLCASSLSGIGEKLFFGSGTQLSVL.

This clone was counted between two and nine times. An end of the junction does not agree with germline; a read error may underlie this. CDR3 region: CASSTPGDTEAFF. Written as DNA, the CDR3 is TGTGCCAGCTCAACACCAGGGGACACTGAAGCTTTCTTT. This chain uses TRBV18 with TRBJ1-1, with D maybe TRBD1 (6 bases). This CDR3 region has 13 residues. From germline, CDR1 is KGHSH and CDR2 LQKENI.

This clone was seen once. The genes are TRBV27 and TRBJ2-1, with TRBD1 matching 7 bases. V lost 3 bases to trimming and J lost 8 bases; unmatched junction nucleotides: 13. CDR3 length equals 16 residues. CDR1 is MNHEY and CDR2 is SMNVEV in the germline V gene (reference sequence). This chain's CDR3 is CASSFKPDRTVYEQFF. Here the CDR3 DNA reads TGTGCCAGCAGTTTCAAACCGGACAGGACGGTCTATGAGCAGTTCTTC.

The J gene is TRBJ2-1, the V gene TRBV5-1; 11 positions match TRBD2. This CDR3 comprises 16 residues. Germline values: CDR1 SGHRS, CDR2 YFSETQ. The V segment lost 4 bases and the J segment 6 bases; nucleotides outside the gene matches: 9. This CDR3 reads CASSHLLAGGLNEQFF. CDR3 coding DNA: TGCGCCAGCAGCCACCTTCTAGCGGGAGGTCTCAATGAGCAGTTCTTC.

The gene calls are TRBV10-3 and TRBJ1-2; D possibly corresponds to TRBD1 (5 bases). V was pared by 4 bases and J by 4 bases, with 10 bases between. Germline V gives CDR1 ENHRY, CDR2 SYGVKD. This CDR3 has 13 residues. The CDR3 spells CAISGTGGYGYTF. The DNA for the CDR3 is TGTGCCATCAGTGGGACGGGGGGCTATGGCTACACCTTC.

The chain joins TRBV6-5 to TRBJ1-1; TRBD1 agrees at 9 bases. Germline lookup yields CDR1 MNHEY and CDR2 SVGAGI. V was pared by 0 bases and J by 1 base, with 0 bases of the junction left unmatched. CDR3 length equals 15 residues. The CDR3 loop is CASSYSGQGNTEAFF. The CDR3 DNA sequence: TGTGCCAGCAGTTACTCGGGACAGGGGAACACTGAAGCTTTCTTT.

The gene calls are TRBV7-9 and TRBJ1-2; 8 bases are shared with TRBD1. The CDR3 is made up of 14 amino acids. The V gene end was trimmed by 5 bases and the J gene end by 7 bases; junction bases not matched to a gene: 9. CDR1 is SEHNR and CDR2 is FQNEAQ in the germline V gene (reference sequence). The CDR3 sequence: CASSPPWTGFGYTF. DNA for the CDR3: TGTGCCAGCAGCCCACCCTGGACAGGGTTTGGCTACACCTTC.

CDR3 amino acids: CASSEFVAGGADTQYF. CDR3 bases: TGTGCCAGCAGTGAATTTGTAGCGGGAGGCGCAGATACGCAGTATTTT. The V call is TRBV25-1, the J call TRBJ2-3; 10 bases are shared with TRBD2. This CDR3 has 16 residues. The V and J ends lost 1 base and 4 bases, in that order; junction bases with no gene match: 5. The germline V gene encodes CDR1 MGHDK and CDR2 SYGVNS.

As DNA, the CDR3 is TGTGCCACCAGCATGAAGGGGTATGGCTACACCTTC. It translates to CATSMKGYGYTF. The chain couples TRBV15 to TRBJ1-2, with D possibly TRBD1 on 5 matching bases. CDR1 and CDR2 (germline): LNHNV, YYDKDF (reference sequence). CDR3 length equals 12 residues. V shed 4 bases and J shed 5 bases, with 8 bases lying between them.

The rearrangement links TRBV28 to TRBJ2-1, with D maybe TRBD2 (6 bases). The CDR3 is 17 residues long. Germline loops: CDR1 MDHEN, CDR2 SYDVKM. V was cut by 5 bases and J by 6 bases, with 23 bases left in between. CDR3 coding DNA: TGTGCCAGCAGTCCCCCTCGCCTGCGGGGCCTTGGCAATGAGCAGTTCTTC. This codes for CASSPPRLRGLGNEQFF.

V is TRBV30 and J is TRBJ2-5; perhaps TRBD1 as D (6 bases). The assigned J gene may be wrong: the sequence end matches TRBJ2-7 better. The germline gives CDR1 GTSNPN, CDR2 SVGIG (reference sequence). CDR3 size: 12 residues. The CDR3 coding sequence is TGTGCCTGGAGTGGGGGGCGCTACGAGCAGTACTTC. Its translation is CAWSGGRYEQYF.

The genes are TRBV27 and TRBJ2-3; D unclear. The CDR3 runs to 13 residues. Germline V gives CDR1 MNHEY, CDR2 SMNVEV (reference sequence). CDR3 in DNA: TGTGCAGGTTGGCAGCGCCCGCGAGATACGCAGTATTTT. Protein: CAGWQRPRDTQYF.

The chain uses TRBV19 and TRBJ1-3; no definite D call. Trimming took off 4 bases at V and 8 bases at J, with 9 bases between the two ends. This CDR3 has 12 residues. Germline V CDR1 and CDR2: LNHDA, SQIVND (reference sequence). The DNA of the CDR3 is TGTGCCAGTAGTACGCCTTTAGACACCATATATTTT. It translates to CASSTPLDTIYF.

V and J are TRBV29-1 and TRBJ1-2; maybe TRBD1 (6 bases). Germline lookup yields CDR1 SQVTM and CDR2 ANQGSEA. The CDR3 is 13 residues long. V gave up 3 bases and J gave up 4 bases, with 12 bases separating them. The CDR3 spells CSVDGRGAYGYTF. CDR3 DNA: TGCAGCGTTGACGGCAGGGGAGCCTATGGCTACACCTTC.

This chain joins TRBV12-1 and TRBJ2-1; the D call in the table, TRBD2, was not verified against the DNA. TRBV12-1 is tagged as a pseudogene. This CDR3 has 20 amino acids. The CDR3 coding sequence is TGTGCCAGCAGCCCGTTAAAGACTAGCGGGCCACTAAGCTCCTACAATGAGCAGTTCTTC. It yields the protein CASSPLKTSGPLSSYNEQFF.

This clone was seen just once. V is TRBV5-1 and J is TRBJ2-2, with TRBD2 identical over 10 bases. The CDR3 has 15 residues. The ends lost 5 bases at V and 7 bases at J; junction bases unmatched: 8. Germline CDR1 SGHRS, CDR2 YFSETQ. The CDR3 nucleotides read TGCGCCAGCAGTAAAGGACTAGCGGAGGACGGGGAGCTGTTTTTT. Translation gives CASSKGLAEDGELFF.

The chain employs TRBV7-9 and TRBJ1-4; 7 bases are a match to TRBD1. CDR1 and CDR2 (germline): SEHNR, FQNEAQ (reference sequence). Trimming cost V 2 bases and J 5 bases; bases outside gene matches: 2. The CDR3 runs to 14 residues. CDR3 protein: CASSLTGENEKLFF. CDR3 DNA: TGTGCCAGCAGCTTAACAGGGGAAAATGAAAAACTGTTTTTT.

The V and J genes are TRBV5-1 and TRBJ2-2, with 9 bases identical to TRBD2. This CDR3 comprises 16 residues. Germline values: CDR1 SGHRS, CDR2 YFSETQ. The V gene end was trimmed by 0 bases and the J gene end by 5 bases; junction bases not matched to a gene: 5. CDR3: CASSLAGTSLTGELFF. Here the CDR3 DNA reads TGCGCCAGCAGCTTGGCAGGGACTAGCCTAACCGGGGAGCTGTTTTTT.